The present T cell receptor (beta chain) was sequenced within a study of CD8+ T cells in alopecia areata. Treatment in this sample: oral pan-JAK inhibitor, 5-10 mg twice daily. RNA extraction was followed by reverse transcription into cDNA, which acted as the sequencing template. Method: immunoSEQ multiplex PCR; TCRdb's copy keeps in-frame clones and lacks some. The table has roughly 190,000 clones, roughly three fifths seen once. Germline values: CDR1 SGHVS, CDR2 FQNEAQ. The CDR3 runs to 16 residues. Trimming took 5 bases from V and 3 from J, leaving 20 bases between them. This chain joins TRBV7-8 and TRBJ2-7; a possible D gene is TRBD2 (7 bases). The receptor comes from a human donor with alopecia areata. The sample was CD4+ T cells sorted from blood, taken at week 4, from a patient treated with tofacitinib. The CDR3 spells CASSTRGGTTNYEQYF. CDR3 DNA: TGTGCCAGCAGCACCAGGGGCGGGACTACAAACTACGAGCAGTACTTC.